These 18 T cell receptor beta chains came from one sample sequenced in a study of patients and donors after allogeneic stem cell transplantation. TCRdb itself ran the RT-PCR reads through MiXCR, one entry per CDR3 protein. The data hold approximately 8,000 distinct CDR3 sequences, with about 9.9% observed a single time. The sample was blood, either unsorted or a sorted T cell fraction (not recorded which). The receptor source for this set is a human donor who was either an allogeneic HSCT recipient or a stem cell or donor lymphocyte infusion donor (not recorded which). It is not recorded whose cells these are; they may come from a transplant donor.

By frequency in the sample, this clonotype is medium-sized (0.01 to 0.1%). CDR3 region: CASKITGGTEAFF. CDR3 coding DNA: TGTGCCAGCAAAATAACAGGGGGGACTGAAGCTTTCTTT. V and J are TRBV6-1 and TRBJ1-1, with 8 bases matching TRBD1. After removal of 7 bases from V and 5 bases from J, the junction contained 6 bases not matched to a gene. The CDR3 extends over 13 amino acids. Germline V gives CDR1 MNHNS, CDR2 SASEGT.

V usage is TRBV10-2 and J usage is TRBJ2-1; D unclear. In germline, CDR1 is WSHSY, CDR2 SAAADI. V lost 6 bases to trimming and J lost 7 bases, with 4 bases between them. The CDR3 contains 10 residues. DNA of the CDR3: TGCGCCAGCAGAGAAAATGAGCAGTTCTTC. This translates into CASRENEQFF.

This clonotype was seen at least ten times. The J gene is TRBJ2-5, the V gene TRBV6-2 or TRBV6-3; D possibly matches TRBD1 or TRBD2 (5 bases each). CDR3 length: 14 residues. The V gene lost 1 base and the J gene lost 4 bases, with 10 bases spanning the gap. In germline, CDR1 is MNHEY, CDR2 SVGEGT. CDR3 sequence (DNA): TGTGCCAGCAGTTACTGGGCAGGGAGAGAGACCCAGTACTTC. As protein: CASSYWAGRETQYF.

This clonotype was detected ten times or more. The rearrangement uses TRBV12-3 or TRBV12-4 and TRBJ1-4; D perhaps matches TRBD1 (5 bases). Between the trimmed V and J ends, which lost 6 bases and 8 bases, there was a span of 16 bases. The CDR3 loop spans 14 amino acids. The CDR3: CASSHTNAGEKLFF. For the CDR3, the DNA is TGTGCCAGCAGCCACACCAATGCAGGGGAAAAACTGTTTTTT.

This clonotype came up many times. The chain uses TRBV4-3 and TRBJ2-1; tentatively, D is TRBD1 (7 bases). Germline loops: CDR1 LGHNA, CDR2 YSLEER. Deletions cut 0 bases from V and 6 bases from J, with 12 bases between. The CDR3 covers 15 residues. DNA of the CDR3: TGCGCCAGCAGCCAAGAAGGCAGGGGGGCCAATGAGCAGTTCTTC. This encodes CASSQEGRGANEQFF.

J is TRBJ1-1 and V is TRBV3-1, with 8 bases lining up with TRBD1. From germline, CDR1 is LGHDT and CDR2 YNNKEL (reference sequence). With 4 bases clipped from V and 12 bases from J, the junction kept 10 bases outside the gene matches. This CDR3 has 13 residues. The CDR3 DNA is TGTGCCAGCAGCCCCGGGACAGGAGGGTTGACTTTCTTT. Amino acid sequence: CASSPGTGGLTFF.

This clonotype was counted only a few times. The chain uses TRBV18 and TRBJ1-1; 7 nucleotides align to TRBD1. Germline CDR1 is KGHSH and CDR2 is LQKENI. The CDR3 length is 13 residues. The V and J ends lost 6 bases and 1 base, in that order; junction bases with no gene match: 2. CDR3 in amino acids: CASSGTANTEAFF. The CDR3 DNA follows: TGTGCCAGCTCGGGGACAGCGAACACTGAAGCTTTCTTT.

Many counts were recorded for this clonotype. The V gene is TRBV18, the J gene TRBJ1-5; D may be TRBD1 (5 bases). Germline lookup yields CDR1 KGHSH and CDR2 LQKENI. Between the trimmed V and J ends, which lost 1 base and 5 bases, there was a span of 9 bases. CDR3 length: 14 residues. The CDR3 region has the DNA TGTGCCAGCTCACCACAGGGGCGGGATCAGCCCCAGCATTTT. This gives the protein CASSPQGRDQPQHF.

The sample holds a few counts of this clonotype. CDR3 nucleotides: TGTGCCAGCAGCAACCGATCAGGGAGCCCTGAAGCTTTCTTT. This sequence encodes CASSNRSGSPEAFF. This chain connects TRBV21-1 to TRBJ1-1; the D call of TRBD1 is as the table states it, not checked on the DNA. TRBV21-1 corresponds to a pseudogene. The CDR3 extends over 14 amino acids.

This clonotype has just a few counts. The CDR3 region is CASTKDRTGEQFF. The CDR3 region has the DNA TGTGCCAGCACCAAGGACAGGACAGGTGAGCAGTTCTTC. This chain connects TRBV12-3 or TRBV12-4 to TRBJ2-1; 7 bases are a match to TRBD1. After removal of 7 bases from V and 9 bases from J, the junction contained 9 bases not matched to a gene. This CDR3 contains 13 residues.

The chain couples TRBV11-2 to TRBJ1-1; 10 bases match TRBD1. J lost 0 bases, V lost 5 bases, and 18 bases had no gene match. The CDR3 is 20 amino acids. Germline values: CDR1 SGHAT, CDR2 FQNNGV. The CDR3 coding sequence is TGTGCCAGCAGCCCGCGGAGACAGGGGGCCCAAGGCGGCATGAACACTGAAGCTTTCTTT. Amino acids: CASSPRRQGAQGGMNTEAFF.

CDR3 residues: CASSIWWDSPAGELFF. CDR3 DNA sequence: TGTGCCAGTAGTATTTGGTGGGACAGTCCCGCCGGGGAGCTGTTTTTT. The chain has TRBV19 and TRBJ2-2, with 7 bases aligning to TRBD1. CDR1 is LNHDA, CDR2 SQIVND, per germline (reference sequence). V shed 3 bases and J 6 bases; nucleotides not matched to a gene: 10. The CDR3 has 16 residues.

This clonotype was counted ten times or more. V usage is TRBV6-1 and J usage is TRBJ1-1; TRBD1 matches 9 bases. CDR3 length: 17 residues. Germline CDR1 is MNHNS and CDR2 is SASEGT. V lost 5 bases, J lost 3 bases, and 13 bases stayed unmatched. CDR3 coding DNA: TGTGCCAGCAGTACAGGGGGCGGACTGTCTTCGGACACTGAAGCTTTCTTT. Its protein product is CASSTGGGLSSDTEAFF.

The chain uses TRBV6-5 and TRBJ2-7, with TRBD1 identical over 8 bases. The V segment lost 6 bases and the J segment 4 bases; nucleotides outside the gene matches: 8. Per germline, CDR1 MNHEY and CDR2 SVGAGI. The CDR3 has 14 residues. CDR3 residues: CASSKDRAEYEQYF. The CDR3 DNA sequence: TGTGCCAGCAGCAAGGACAGGGCGGAGTACGAGCAGTACTTC.

The chain employs TRBV6-5 and TRBJ1-1; D is unresolved. V lost 3 bases, J lost 1 base, and 9 bases lay in between. The V gene's germline CDR1 is MNHEY and CDR2 SVGAGI. The CDR3 runs to 14 residues. The CDR3 protein is CASSYSDTNTEAFF. In DNA form, the CDR3 reads TGTGCCAGCAGTTATAGCGACACGAACACTGAAGCTTTCTTT.

The rearrangement uses TRBV30 and TRBJ1-1; D gene uncertain. V was clipped by 3 bases and J by 1 base, with 9 bases between them. Germline V gene sequence: CDR1 GTSNPN, CDR2 SVGIG (reference sequence). This CDR3 is 13 amino acids long. As DNA, the CDR3 is TGTGCCTGGAGGCAGACCCCGAACACTGAAGCTTTCTTT. Its translation is CAWRQTPNTEAFF.

This clonotype has at least ten counts. This chain links TRBV3-1 with TRBJ1-1, with a tentative D call TRBD1 (5 bases). Looked up from germline, CDR1 is LGHDT and CDR2 is YNNKEL (reference sequence). CDR3 length: 15 amino acids. Trimming stripped 2 bases from V and 10 bases from J, with 20 bases between. The CDR3, as DNA: TGTGCCAGCAGCCAAAATTCTGGGGGACCCGGGGTAGCTTTCTTT. Protein: CASSQNSGGPGVAFF.

In its sample, this clonotype is medium-sized (0.01 to 0.1%). The chain carries TRBV20-1 and TRBJ2-7, with 13 positions matching TRBD2. Germline V gene lookup returns CDR1 DFQATT and CDR2 SNEGSKA (reference sequence). Unmatched junction bases numbered 2, after V lost 7 bases and J lost 5 bases. This CDR3 comprises 12 residues. CDR3 in amino acids: CSGGLAGDEQYF. In nucleotides, the CDR3 is TGCAGTGGCGGACTAGCGGGGGACGAGCAGTACTTC.